The entry below describes one T cell receptor beta chain. The antigen it recognizes is unknown. Base qualities are not provided; no much larger clone lies one nucleotide away. TCR CDR3 regions were amplified from genomic DNA by multiplex PCR using the deep immunoSEQ assay. For each cell subset, the extracted genomic DNA was distributed evenly across all wells of several immunoSEQ 96-well plates, and each plate served as one replicate. For sorted subsets, each replicate PCR was loaded with roughly 190 ng genomic DNA, equivalent to about 30,000 T cell genomes. The purified libraries were quantified using a Qubit 3.0 fluorometer, sized with a Bioanalyzer 2100, and then quantified again using the KAPA Library Quantification kit. Every immunoSEQ 96-well plate was sequenced on a separate single-read 150-cycle Illumina NextSeq 550 flow cell. The original methods were these. Because only junctional sequences without quality scores were contained in the immunoSEQ output, filtering matching that applied to full-length reads could not be performed. To assign V/J genes and CDR3, sequences were annotated against IMGT germline references using PyIR, a Python wrapper for IgBLAST v1.9. Reads with weak V/J assignments (E-value above 1e-6), missing CDR3, stop codons, out-of-frame junctions, or ambiguous translated residues were removed. A V3J clonotype was defined by an identical inferred V gene, J gene, and CDR3 amino acid sequence. Percentage overlap between repertoires was computed as shared unique clonotypes divided by the size of the smaller repertoire. Repertoire richness was assessed with RTK rarefaction, the Chao1 estimator, and Recon v2.1 estimates of unobserved clonotypes. Generation probabilities were computed with OLGA for all TCRbeta clonotypes obtained by the gDNA method from several donors. TCRdb obtained this table from immuneACCESS and retained in-frame rearrangements with V and J assigned. These tables miss some clones; where compared with another copy, unresolved V genes account for less than half of the shortfall, and the remainder is unexplained. V and J calls and clone size are those listed in that table; D and trimming were worked out from the DNA. The sample contains about 640,000 clones, about two thirds of them found a single time. About 2% of the sample comes from the top ten.

The donors were healthy, HIV-negative adults with no recently reported acute infections or vaccinations. Every donor was a Caucasian adult residing in Nashville, Tennessee, USA. CD4+ T cells were enriched through magnetic negative selection, after which naive cells were positively selected on CD45RA and the remaining negative fraction served as the memory subset. After blood collection by leukapheresis, PBMCs were isolated using Ficoll-Histopaque density gradient centrifugation and then cryopreserved in the vapor phase of liquid nitrogen. Purity and quantity of every magnetically sorted T cell population were checked by analytical flow cytometry. Genomic DNA was isolated from each sorted fraction and quantified by UV absorbance on a Nanodrop 2000c. From V the trimming removes 5 bases and from J it removes 10 bases, while the gene matches leave 16 bases of the junction unaccounted for. Including cysteine and phenylalanine, the CDR3 has 15 amino acids. Only the CDR3 region is kept as DNA, spanning 45 bases read in frame from base 1. CDR1 and CDR2 are read off the germline V gene as MDHEN and SYDVKM.

The data stem from a study of shared clonotypes between healthy human individuals (TCRdb year 2020). As for the study more broadly: The cohort comprised two women and a few men aged 18 to 49 years. For each donor, CD4 naive and CD4 memory were each given three plates, CD8 naive was given two plates, and CD8 memory was given one plate. To estimate repertoire size and how much clonotype sharing occurs between individuals, the study deeply sequenced the blood TCR repertoires of several healthy adults. Libraries were prepared and TCR repertoires were sequenced by different laboratories using diverse techniques, in order to increase sequencing depth and limit assay-specific biases. Per donor, leukapheresis produced somewhere between about 0.8 and 9 billion PBMCs. Beyond this particular receptor, the publication reports: Incomplete sequencing was indicated by rarefaction of sorted-subset datasets, despite the large sequencing depth. Approximately 5% of naive CD4, around 4% of naive CD8, 2.3% of memory CD4, and more than 0.35% of memory CD8 clonotypes were shared across several donors. The small number of donors limited the genetic and exposure-history diversity represented. Compared with non-shared clonotypes, the clonotypes found in all four sorted-subset donors had higher generation probabilities. Larger estimated clonotype richness was generally found for naive subsets than for memory subsets. Sampling was restricted to blood, and TCR repertoires in tissues likely differ from the TCR repertoires found in blood. Based on pairwise subsampling, the degree of clonotype sharing among donors was expected to be affected by sequencing depth.

The chain links TRBV28 with TRBJ1-1, and TRBD1 matches 7 of the central bases. This sequence was found in a woman under 40 in good health. Specimen: memory CD4+ T cells sorted from blood. Reading the label with the study, this specimen's cell subset or site is: CD45RA-negative fraction. The CDR3 in this case is CASSAGTVRGVGAFF. The sequenced DNA is TGTGCCAGCAGTGCCGGGACAGTCCGGGGGGTCGGAGCTTTCTTT.